The source of this T cell receptor (beta chain) is a study of blood T cells in healthy people across ages. This clonotype was detected once. Its antigen is unknown. A much bigger clone sits one base away, suggesting this may be a read error. CDR3 length equals 14 residues. Per the germline V gene, CDR1 is LNHNV and CDR2 is YYDKDF (reference sequence). The study drew donors from healthy Caucasian individuals in Russia aged about 6 to 95. Broader study findings: Possibly, changes in expanded clonotypes were confounded because donor CMV status was unknown.

Next came a second PCR, run for roughly 6 to 11 cycles, which used a sample-barcoded 5' primer along with a J-beta primer mix. TCRdb passed the 5' RACE reads through MiXCR, listing each CDR3 protein once. The sample has hundreds of thousands of distinct CDR3 sequences; less than 40% are singletons. This rearrangement joins TRBV15 to TRBJ2-7; no firm D call. The sequence came from a woman of 80 years or more in good health. The sequenced material came from blood. The CDR3 DNA reads TGTGCCACCAGCAGAGGGAAAAACAGCTACGAGCAGCACTTC. Its translation is CATSRGKNSYEQHF.